This T cell receptor beta chain was captured in a study of blood T cell repertoires in COVID-19. The method was immunoSEQ multiplex PCR; TCRdb's version includes in-frame clones alone and lacks a portion of them. The table includes about 330,000 clones, 80% to 90% detected once. The V gene's germline CDR1 is SGDLS and CDR2 YYNGEE. There are 13 residues in the CDR3. The V and J ends lost 7 bases and 4 bases, in that order; junction bases with no gene match: 5. This study enrolled people aged 18 to 89 from about two dozen US geographic areas. The TCR was taken from a man between 25 and 39 years old who had recovered from COVID-19. The chain has TRBV9 and TRBJ2-1; TRBD2 aligns across 7 bases. Material: PBMCs or T cells enriched from blood (not recorded which). CDR3 nucleotide sequence: TGTGCCAGCGCAAGACTAGCTTACAATGAGCAGTTCTTC. Protein product: CASARLAYNEQFF.